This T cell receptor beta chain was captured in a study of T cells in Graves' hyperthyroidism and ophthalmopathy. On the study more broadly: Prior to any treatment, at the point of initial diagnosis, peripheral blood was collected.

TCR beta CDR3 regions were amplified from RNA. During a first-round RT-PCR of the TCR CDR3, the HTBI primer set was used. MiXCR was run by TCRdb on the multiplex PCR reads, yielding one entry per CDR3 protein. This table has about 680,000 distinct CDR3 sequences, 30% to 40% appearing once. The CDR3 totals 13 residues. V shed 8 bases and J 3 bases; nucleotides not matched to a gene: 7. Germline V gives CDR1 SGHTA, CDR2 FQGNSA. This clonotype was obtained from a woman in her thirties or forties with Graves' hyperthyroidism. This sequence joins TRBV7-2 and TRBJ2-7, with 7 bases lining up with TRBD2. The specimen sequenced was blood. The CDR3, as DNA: TGTGCCAGCCGGGGAGCGGGGAGCTACGAGCAGTACTTC. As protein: CASRGAGSYEQYF.